A selection of T cell receptor beta chains follows, all from one sample in a study of OX40 agonist ivuxolimab in advanced cancers. TCRdb's copy holds only in-frame clones and misses some; the assay was immunoSEQ multiplex PCR. This sample has 40,000 to 45,000 clones; 75% to 90% occur once, and the top ten carry approximately 5.9%. Sequencing used CD4+ or CD8+ T cells sorted from blood, obtained in a trial of the OX40 agonist ivuxolimab. The source of these receptors is an adult with an advanced solid tumor such as melanoma, head and neck, liver or kidney cancer. Each CDR3 is given with its conserved first and last residue. A D gene is named only where the DNA matches it firmly. Part of the rows lack a size; the others show once, few, many or a class for expanded clones.

CDR3 protein,CDR3 DNA,J gene,clone size,V gene,D gene
CAWTASATNEKLFF,TGTGCCTGGACAGCTAGTGCAACTAATGAAAAACTGTTTTTT,TRBJ1-4,NA,TRBV30,NA
CASSFQGARQETQYF,TGCGCCAGCAGCTTCCAGGGGGCCCGGCAAGAGACCCAGTACTTC,TRBJ2-5,NA,TRBV5-1,TRBD1
CASSYWGGREQYF,TGTGCCAGCAGTTACTGGGGGGGAAGGGAGCAGTACTTC,TRBJ2-7,NA,TRBV28,TRBD2
CASSLEGLANEQFF,TGCGCCAGCAGCTTGGAGGGACTAGCCAATGAGCAGTTCTTC,TRBJ2-1,NA,TRBV5-1,TRBD2
CASTDGITNYGYTF,TGTGCCAGTACCGACGGAATTACTAACTATGGCTACACCTTC,TRBJ1-2,NA,TRBV19,NA
CASILEVTSASYNEQFF,TGTGCCAGCATCCTGGAGGTGACTAGCGCCTCCTACAATGAGCAGTTCTTC,TRBJ2-1,NA,TRBV5-8,TRBD2
CASSLNFGNSAIPFF,TGTGCCAGCAGTTTGAATTTTGGCAACTCCGCGATACCTTTCTTT,TRBJ1-1,NA,TRBV28,NA
CASSLEAPDTEAFF,TGCGCCAGCAGCTTAGAGGCGCCGGACACTGAAGCTTTCTTT,TRBJ1-1,NA,TRBV5-1,NA
CASSSLAGGSTDTQYF,TGTGCCAGCAGCTCCTTAGCCGGCGGGAGCACAGATACGCAGTATTTT,TRBJ2-3,NA,TRBV9,NA
CASSQDWGSSGNTIYF,TGCGCCAGCAGCCAAGATTGGGGGAGCTCTGGAAACACCATATATTTT,TRBJ1-3,NA,TRBV4-1,NA
CASRDYNEQFF,TGTGCCAGCAGGGACTACAATGAGCAGTTCTTC,TRBJ2-1,NA,TRBV2,NA
CASSSFYEQYF,TGTGCCAGCAGTTCCTTCTACGAGCAGTACTTC,TRBJ2-7,once,TRBV6-5,NA
CASSPRRLAGGGDTQYF,TGTGCCAGCAGTCCCCGTAGACTAGCGGGAGGGGGAGATACGCAGTATTTT,TRBJ2-3,NA,TRBV27,TRBD2
CASRGQGNQPQHF,TGTGCCAGTAGGGGACAAGGCAATCAGCCCCAGCATTTT,TRBJ1-5,once,TRBV19,NA
CAWKGGAHEKLFF,TGTGCCTGGAAGGGTGGAGCCCATGAAAAACTGTTTTTT,TRBJ1-4,NA,TRBV30,NA
CASSLLTPGAEQYF,TGTGCCAGCAGTTTATTAACGCCCGGGGCCGAGCAGTACTTC,TRBJ2-7,NA,TRBV28,NA
CASSEGPGQYF,TGTGCCAGCAGTGAAGGGCCGGGGCAGTACTTC,TRBJ2-7,NA,TRBV2,NA
CASSLVPAKNIQYF,TGTGCCAGCAGCTTAGTTCCTGCCAAAAACATTCAGTACTTC,TRBJ2-4,NA,TRBV7-9,NA
CASRQGRPGELFF,TGTGCCAGCAGACAGGGAAGGCCCGGGGAGCTGTTTTTT,TRBJ2-2,NA,TRBV2,NA
CASSSGQGRLPGANVLTF,TGTGCCAGCAGCAGCGGACAGGGACGACTACCTGGGGCCAACGTCCTGACTTTC,TRBJ2-6,NA,TRBV5-4,TRBD1
CASSLGGREYGYTF,TGTGCCAGCAGCCTAGGAGGCAGGGAGTATGGCTACACCTTC,TRBJ1-2,NA,TRBV7-8,NA
CASSLSQLQETQYF,TGCGCCAGCAGCTTGAGTCAGCTACAAGAGACCCAGTACTTC,TRBJ2-5,NA,TRBV5-1,NA
CASSLGAGGSETQYF,TGCGCCAGCAGCTTAGGCGCGGGAGGGTCGGAGACCCAGTACTTC,TRBJ2-5,NA,TRBV5-1,TRBD2
CAIRNSGTANTEAFF,TGTGCCATCAGGAATTCCGGGACAGCGAACACTGAAGCTTTCTTT,TRBJ1-1,NA,TRBV10-3,TRBD1
CASSAGQVTYEQYF,TGTGCCAGCAGCGCGGGACAGGTTACCTACGAGCAGTACTTC,TRBJ2-7,NA,TRBV5-4,TRBD1
CAINQGGLSNQPQHF,TGTGCCATCAACCAGGGGGGGCTAAGCAATCAGCCCCAGCATTTT,TRBJ1-5,NA,TRBV10-3,TRBD1
CASRTIGTGSSYEQYF,TGTGCAAGTCGCACGATAGGGACAGGGAGCTCCTACGAGCAGTACTTC,TRBJ2-7,NA,TRBV12-2,NA
CASTRGAATRYEQYF,TGTGCCAGCACCCGGGGAGCCGCCACCCGATACGAGCAGTACTTC,TRBJ2-7,NA,TRBV2,NA
CASGDGSYEQYF,TGTGCCAGCGGGGACGGTAGCTACGAGCAGTACTTC,TRBJ2-7,few,TRBV7-9,NA
CTSSQESSAPSTDTQYF,TGCACCAGCAGCCAAGAGTCTAGCGCTCCAAGCACAGATACGCAGTATTTT,TRBJ2-3,NA,TRBV1,NA
CASSSGPVRVFYNEQFF,TGTGCCAGCAGCTCGGGACCCGTGAGAGTATTCTACAATGAGCAGTTCTTC,TRBJ2-1,NA,TRBV14,NA
CASSLAIAGNTIYF,TGTGCCAGCAGCTTAGCAATCGCTGGAAACACCATATATTTT,TRBJ1-3,NA,TRBV7-2,NA
CAITDRESYGYTF,TGTGCCATCACCGACAGGGAGTCTTATGGCTACACCTTC,TRBJ1-2,NA,TRBV10-3,TRBD1
CASRPGLADRELFF,TGTGCCAGCAGACCCGGACTAGCGGACCGGGAGCTGTTTTTT,TRBJ2-2,NA,TRBV5-8,TRBD2
CASSEPRGFGANVLTF,TGTGCCAGCAGTGAGCCCAGGGGCTTTGGGGCCAACGTCCTGACTTTC,TRBJ2-6,NA,TRBV2,NA
CASSPNTEAFF,TGTGCCAGCAGTCCCAACACTGAAGCTTTCTTT,TRBJ1-1,NA,TRBV27,NA
CASTSHNYGYTF,TGTGCCAGTACCTCCCATAACTATGGCTACACCTTC,TRBJ1-2,NA,TRBV28,NA
CAIGGGVSNQPQHF,TGTGCCATCGGTGGAGGGGTGAGCAATCAGCCCCAGCATTTT,TRBJ1-5,NA,TRBV10-3,NA
CASSLGGVEDTQYF,TGTGCCAGCAGCCTCGGGGGAGTTGAAGATACGCAGTATTTT,TRBJ2-3,NA,TRBV11-3,NA
CASSFRAPGEQYF,TGTGCCAGCAGCTTCAGGGCGCCGGGGGAGCAGTACTTC,TRBJ2-7,once,TRBV5-4,NA
CASSLRTSGRSSYNEQFF,TGCGCCAGCAGCTTACGGACTAGCGGGAGAAGTTCCTACAATGAGCAGTTCTTC,TRBJ2-1,NA,TRBV4-1,TRBD2
CASSDFEGDPKVF,TGTGCCAGCAGTGACTTCGAAGGGGATCCCAAGGTCTTC,TRBJ2-1,NA,TRBV6-4,NA
CASSWASDRGNEKLFF,TGCGCCAGCAGCTGGGCCAGTGACAGGGGGAATGAAAAACTGTTTTTT,TRBJ1-4,NA,TRBV5-1,TRBD1
CASSTPPTDTQYF,TGCGCCAGCTCCACGCCCCCCACAGATACGCAGTATTTT,TRBJ2-3,NA,TRBV4-1,NA
CASSLLAGGPDTQYF,TGTGCCAGCAGCTTACTAGCGGGAGGGCCGGATACGCAGTATTTT,TRBJ2-3,NA,TRBV7-3,TRBD2
CASSETSGRIADTQYF,TGTGCCAGCAGCGAGACTAGCGGGAGGATTGCAGATACGCAGTATTTT,TRBJ2-3,NA,TRBV9,TRBD2
CASSLVGTVGGGTDTQYF,TGTGCCAGCAGCTTGGTGGGGACTGTTGGGGGTGGCACAGATACGCAGTATTTT,TRBJ2-3,NA,TRBV5-8,NA
CASSYPRGDEQYF,TGTGCCAGCAGTTACCCCCGTGGGGACGAGCAGTACTTC,TRBJ2-7,NA,TRBV28,NA
CASSFSGTGVPSGYTF,TGTGCCAGCAGTTTCTCCGGGACAGGGGTTCCGAGCGGCTACACCTTC,TRBJ1-2,once,TRBV28,TRBD1